By share, the clone carrying this T cell receptor (beta chain) counts as medium-sized. The sample belongs to a study of radiotherapy plus CTLA-4 blockade in lung cancer. The ends lost 4 bases at V and 4 bases at J; junction bases unmatched: 9. The germline V gene encodes CDR1 LGHNA and CDR2 YNFKEQ. The CDR3 is 16 residues long. Method: immunoSEQ multiplex PCR; TCRdb's copy keeps in-frame clones and lacks some. The table shows about 23,000 clones, with around 70% occurring only once. The sequenced sample was peripheral blood, obtained from a patient treated with radiotherapy plus ipilimumab. This chain connects TRBV4-2 to TRBJ1-5, with TRBD1 matching over 8 bases. This clonotype originated in a human donor with non-small cell lung cancer whose response to radiotherapy plus ipilimumab could not be evaluated. In DNA, the CDR3 is TGTGCCAGCAGCCTTGAACAGGGGGTGGTAAATCAGCCCCAGCATTTT. Encoded protein: CASSLEQGVVNQPQHF.